These 17 T cell receptor beta chains share one sample of origin, sequenced in a study of T cells in Graves' hyperthyroidism and ophthalmopathy. Researchers took RNA transcripts and amplified the TCR beta CDR3 regions from them. First-round RT-PCR of the TCR CDR3 relied on the HTBI primer set. A single record per CDR3 protein comes from TCRdb applying MiXCR to the multiplex PCR reads. The sample has roughly 200,000 distinct CDR3 sequences; roughly a sixth are singletons. The sequenced sample consisted of blood. Every receptor here comes from a woman between 50 and 59 years old with Graves' hyperthyroidism.

The table lists this clonotype with many counts. The chain recombines TRBV5-1 with TRBJ1-1; D perhaps matches TRBD1 (5 bases). Between the trimmed V and J ends, which lost 1 base and 0 bases, there was a span of 10 bases. Germline CDR1 reads SGHRS; CDR2 reads YFSETQ. This CDR3 contains 15 residues. CDR3 residues: CASSLSGTVNTEAFF. CDR3 coding DNA: TGCGCCAGCAGCTTGTCTGGGACGGTGAACACTGAAGCTTTCTTT.

This clonotype occurred a few times. The chain carries TRBV19 and TRBJ2-2; 7 positions agree with TRBD1. The CDR3 covers 15 residues. The ends lost 10 bases at V and 2 bases at J; junction bases unmatched: 10. CDR1 is LNHDA and CDR2 is SQIVND in the germline V gene (reference sequence). The CDR3 loop is CAISPGTVNTGELFF. The CDR3 DNA sequence: TGTGCCATTAGCCCGGGGACAGTTAACACCGGGGAGCTGTTTTTT.

The chain links TRBV14 to TRBJ2-1; D may match TRBD1 or TRBD2 (5 bases each). This CDR3 has 14 residues. V lost 1 base and J lost 6, with 10 bases in between. Germline lookup yields CDR1 SGHDN and CDR2 FVKESK. CDR3 in amino acids: CASSQVFGGNEQFF. In DNA, the CDR3 is TGTGCCAGCAGCCAAGTGTTTGGGGGCAATGAGCAGTTCTTC.

This clonotype was seen many times. The V call is TRBV30, the J call TRBJ1-1; D is unclear. The germline V gene has CDR1 GTSNPN and CDR2 SVGIG (reference sequence). The V end lost 1 base, the J end lost 3 bases, and 9 bases lay between the germline ends. CDR3 size: 13 residues. The CDR3 is CAWSGALDTEAFF. DNA for the CDR3: TGTGCCTGGAGTGGGGCCCTAGACACTGAAGCTTTCTTT.

The J gene is TRBJ2-1, the V gene TRBV11-3; 13 bases fit TRBD2. This CDR3 is 17 amino acids long. Looked up from germline, CDR1 is SGHNT and CDR2 is YENEEA. The J segment lost 4 bases and the V segment lost 3 bases, leaving 6 bases of the junction unmatched. Here the CDR3 DNA reads TGTGCCAGCAGCTTCGGGACTAGCGGGATACCATACAATGAGCAGTTCTTC. Protein: CASSFGTSGIPYNEQFF.

In DNA, the CDR3 is TGTGCCAGCAGTGACTCTGGTAGCGGGAACGCGCAGTATTTT. It translates to CASSDSGSGNAQYF. The chain recombines TRBV6-4 with TRBJ2-3, with TRBD2 matching over 8 bases. V lost 0 bases to trimming and J lost 10 bases; unmatched junction nucleotides: 6. The CDR3 extends over 14 amino acids. Germline V gene sequence: CDR1 MRHNA, CDR2 SNTAGT.

The chain employs TRBV11-2 and TRBJ1-3, with D uncertain. Trimming left V 5 bases short and J 0 bases short, with 14 bases between. CDR3 length equals 16 residues. The germline gives CDR1 SGHAT, CDR2 FQNNGV. For the CDR3, the DNA is TGTGCCAGCAGCCTACTACACGGCAGCTCTGGAAACACCATATATTTT. Its translation: CASSLLHGSSGNTIYF.

This clonotype was observed a few times. The chain combines TRBV4-2 with TRBJ2-7; the match to TRBD2 covers 11 bases. The trim removed 0 bases at V and 3 bases at J, leaving 7 bases unmatched. In germline, CDR1 is LGHNA, CDR2 YNFKEQ. The CDR3 sequence is 17 residues long. DNA of the CDR3: TGTGCCAGCAGCCAAGAACCCTTAGCGGGAGGGCACTACGAGCAGTACTTC. This translates into CASSQEPLAGGHYEQYF.

V usage is TRBV27 and J usage is TRBJ1-1; the D gene is possibly TRBD1 (6 bases). The CDR3 runs to 12 residues. Trimming left V 8 bases short and J 4 bases short, with 11 bases between. Germline V gene data show CDR1 as MNHEY and CDR2 as SMNVEV (reference sequence). For the CDR3, the DNA is TGTGCCAGCGGCAGGGGCGCCACTGAAGCTTTCTTT. It encodes CASGRGATEAFF.

This clonotype was recorded at least ten times. This rearrangement joins TRBV11-3 to TRBJ1-1; tentative D call: TRBD1 (5 bases). The CDR3 extends over 14 amino acids. Germline V gene sequence: CDR1 SGHNT, CDR2 YENEEA. The germline V and J ends were trimmed by 3 bases and 1 base, with 9 bases remaining between them. The CDR3 protein is CASSFRARNTEAFF. The CDR3 region has the DNA TGTGCCAGCAGCTTCAGGGCACGGAACACTGAAGCTTTCTTT. Variable domain in full (rest from reference TRBV11-3 and TRBJ1-1): EAGVVQSPRYKIIEKKQPVAFWCNPISGHNTLYWYLQNLGQGPELLIRYENEEAVDDSQLPKDRFSAERLKGVDSTLKIQPAELGDSAVYLCASSFRARNTEAFFGQGTRLTVV.

This clonotype has only one observation. A much larger clonotype is one base distant, so this may be a read error. The CDR3: CASSENARTQFF. The CDR3 nucleotides read TGTGCCAGCAGTGAGAATGCGAGGACCCAGTTCTTC. The chain is built from TRBV6-1 and TRBJ2-5; D gene uncertain. The DNA end lines up better with TRBJ2-1; the J call may be wrong. The CDR3 extends over 12 amino acids. Germline V gives CDR1 MNHNS, CDR2 SASEGT.

This clonotype occurred many times. The chain has TRBV6-5 and TRBJ1-4; D gene unclear. The V and J ends lost 4 bases and 6 bases respectively, with 9 bases between them. Germline CDR1 MNHEY, CDR2 SVGAGI. The CDR3 extends over 13 amino acids. Here the CDR3 reads CASSFAGYEKLFF. CDR3 coding DNA: TGTGCCAGCAGTTTCGCCGGGTATGAAAAACTGTTTTTT.

The chain employs TRBV30 and TRBJ2-7; 8 nucleotides match TRBD2. The CDR3 has 15 amino acids. CDR1 GTSNPN and CDR2 SVGIG come from the germline V gene (reference sequence). J lost 2 bases, V lost 0 bases, and 6 bases had no gene match. CDR3 bases: TGTGCCTGGAGTGTTCCGGGACTAGTAACCTACGAGCAGTACTTC. Amino acids: CAWSVPGLVTYEQYF.

The chain recombines TRBV7-9 with TRBJ1-1; D remains unclear. The ends were cut back, 7 bases at V and 4 bases at J, with 13 bases in the middle. The V gene's germline CDR1 is SEHNR and CDR2 FQNEAQ (reference sequence). This CDR3 is built from 13 residues. In DNA, the CDR3 is TGTGCCAGCACCCCTTCCATGAGCACTGAAGCTTTCTTT. This translates into CASTPSMSTEAFF.

This clonotype came up many times. The chain employs TRBV28 and TRBJ1-2; 7 bases line up with TRBD1. Trimming removed 5 bases from V and 4 bases from J; junction bases left unmatched: 10. In germline, CDR1 is MDHEN, CDR2 SYDVKM. CDR3 length: 15 amino acids. The CDR3, as DNA: TGTGCCAGCAGTATGGGACAGAGAATTAGCTATGGCTACACCTTC. This sequence encodes CASSMGQRISYGYTF.

The chain links TRBV7-2 to TRBJ1-2; 7 bases are shared with TRBD1. The CDR3 has 13 residues. Germline-derived CDR1 and CDR2 are SGHTA and FQGNSA. V dropped 8 bases and J dropped 7; count of bases not matched to a gene: 10. The CDR3 spells CASPQGGALGYTF. The DNA for the CDR3 is TGTGCCAGCCCCCAGGGGGGGGCGCTTGGCTACACCTTC.

This clonotype was seen more than once but under ten times. CDR3 sequence: CSASRTHGETQYF. The CDR3 bases are TGCAGTGCTAGCAGGACACATGGCGAGACCCAGTACTTC. The chain has TRBV20-1 and TRBJ2-5, with D perhaps TRBD1 (5 bases). The length of the CDR3 is 13 residues. The V gene lost 3 bases and the J gene lost 5 bases, with 13 bases spanning the gap. CDR1 is DFQATT and CDR2 is SNEGSKA in the germline V gene (reference sequence).